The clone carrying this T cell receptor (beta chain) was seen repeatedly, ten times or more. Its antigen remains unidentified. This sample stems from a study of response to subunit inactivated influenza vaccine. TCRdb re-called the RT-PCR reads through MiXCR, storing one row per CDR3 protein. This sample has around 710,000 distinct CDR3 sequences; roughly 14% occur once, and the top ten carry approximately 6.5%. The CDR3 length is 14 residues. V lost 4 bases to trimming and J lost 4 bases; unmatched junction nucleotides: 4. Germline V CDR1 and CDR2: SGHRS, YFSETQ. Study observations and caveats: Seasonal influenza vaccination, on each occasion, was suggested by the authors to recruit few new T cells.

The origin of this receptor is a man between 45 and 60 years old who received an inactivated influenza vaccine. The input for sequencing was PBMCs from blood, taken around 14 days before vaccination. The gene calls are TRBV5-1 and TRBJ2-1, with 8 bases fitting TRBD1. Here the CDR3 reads CASSVGQGYNEQFF. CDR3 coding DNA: TGCGCCAGCAGCGTTGGACAGGGTTACAATGAGCAGTTCTTC.